Included here is one TCR beta chain sequence, with context. The target of this receptor is not known. No base quality values were provided; no much bigger clone lies one nucleotide off. The CDR3 has 15 amino acids, counting the end cysteine and phenylalanine. The read is trimmed to its CDR3 DNA, 45 bases read in frame from base 1. CDR1 and CDR2 are drawn from the germline V gene (reference sequence): SEHNR, FQNEAQ. Trimming takes 3 bases from V and 7 bases from J, and the germline ends sit 15 bases apart. The sample originates from a study of PD-L1 blockade in urothelial cancer (dated by TCRdb to 2016 to 2017). Turning to the overall study: Therapy was started at some point between 2013 and 2015 for all patients, and atezolizumab 1,200 mg was administered intravenously every 3 weeks. About nine tenths of the roughly 29 patients were identified as males with urothelial cancer of bladder origin, and a prior smoking history was reported by 18 of 29 patients. An ECOG performance status of 0 or 1 was recorded for the patients, and 0 to 3 prior chemotherapy regimens had been received by the patients. Blood samples were analyzed 3 weeks after the start of treatment (second dose) and 6 weeks after the start of treatment. Blood samples gave median yields of roughly 150,000 T cells and 82,636 unique TCRs, along with a median clonality of around 0.08. Somatic, immune and clinical correlates of response to PD-L1 blockade with atezolizumab in urothelial cancer were the focus of an exploratory multi-omic analysis. Pretreatment tumor samples, along with matched peripheral blood serially collected before and after atezolizumab treatment, were subjected to TCR sequencing. Durable clinical benefit was defined as progression-free survival longer than 6 months, and TCR features were also tested against progression-free and overall survival. Whole exome sequencing and RNA sequencing of pretreatment tumors were performed alongside TCR sequencing in the same patients. Several patients achieved durable clinical benefit and around 19 did not. Pretreatment blood TCR-seq was available for 30 or so patients, at least one posttreatment blood collection was obtained for around 24 patients, and tumor TCR-seq was available for around 24 patients.

Synthetic TCR analog templates were spiked into each PCR so that absolute template abundance could be estimated from read counts. The immunoSEQ assay was used to amplify TCRbeta CDR3 regions from genomic DNA with bias-controlled V and J gene primers. Rearranged TCRbeta segments were sequenced at approximately 20X coverage. Per the authors' processing: Clustering was used to correct sequencing errors, and CDR3s were annotated against IMGT to assign V, D and J genes. Downstream analyses used only productive TCRbeta rearrangements and left out out-of-frame or stop-codon sequences. Clonality was calculated as one minus the Shannon entropy normalized by the log of the number of unique productive sequences. Clones differing between time points or between blood and tumor were identified by Fisher's exact test with Benjamini-Hochberg correction at adjusted p below 0.01. The table was pulled from immuneACCESS by TCRdb, which kept in-frame rearrangements only. Such tables lose some clones; where checked, under half of the loss comes from unresolved V genes, and the rest has no known cause. V and J calls and clone size are copied from that table; D and trimming were computed from the DNA. The sample table records around 110,000 clones; around 90% of these occur just once. The ten largest account for under 5% of the sample.

The time point label, read with the paper, signifies: peripheral blood 6 weeks after treatment start. The cohort comprised fewer than 35 patients with locally advanced or metastatic urothelial carcinoma treated at Memorial Sloan Kettering on a trial protocol. Peripheral blood mononuclear cells were collected pretreatment and during treatment, at between 1 and 8 total time points per patient. The Qiagen DNeasy Blood extraction kit was used to purify genomic DNA from total PBMCs and from tumor samples. PBMCs were collected pretreatment and during treatment and were isolated and stored as previously described. Study-wide conclusions, independent of this receptor: Patients with durable benefit showed greater expansion of tumor-associated TCR clones in peripheral blood 3 weeks after starting treatment (n of about 20, p = 0.022). Because the sample size was small (n of about 30) and many exploratory analyses were performed, the results are intended to be hypothesis-generating. Improved progression-free and overall survival was found to be associated with pretreatment peripheral blood TCR clonality below the median.

The source of this sequence is a man in his sixties with urothelial cancer. Rearrangement joined TRBV7-9 to TRBJ1-4; the D gene remains uncertain. Specimen: PBMCs, collected around atezolizumab (anti-PD-L1) treatment. The CDR3 protein is CASSFPLRGGEKLFF. DNA sequence: TGTGCCAGCAGCTTCCCTCTTCGAGGTGGTGAAAAACTGTTTTTT.